This T cell receptor (beta chain) emerged from a study of blood T cell repertoires in COVID-19. Overall study context: Some COVID-19 samples were acute and others convalescent; all came from the United States, Italy and Spain. PBMCs, B-cell-depleted T cells, or T cells provided the cDNA or gDNA that made up the material.

Germline loops: CDR1 SGHTA, CDR2 FQGNSA. Between the trimmed V and J ends, which lost 5 bases and 4 bases, there was a span of 17 bases. This CDR3 spans 15 amino acids. Authors' analysis steps: Amplification of reference gene primers was used by the study to estimate nucleated cell counts. Libraries were prepared by immunoSEQ multiplex PCR; TCRdb keeps only in-frame clonotypes and omits some of them. V and J calls and clone size are as listed in that table; D and trimming were resolved from the DNA. Among some 160,000 clones listed, 89% were seen once. Source material: peripheral blood. This clonotype was sampled from a man aged 55 to 69 with acute or convalescent COVID-19. The V and J genes are TRBV7-2 and TRBJ1-2, with D possibly being TRBD1 (6 bases). The CDR3 DNA is TGTGCCAGCAGCCCCCCGGGACAAAGTCTCTATGGCTACACCTTC. It yields the protein CASSPPGQSLYGYTF.